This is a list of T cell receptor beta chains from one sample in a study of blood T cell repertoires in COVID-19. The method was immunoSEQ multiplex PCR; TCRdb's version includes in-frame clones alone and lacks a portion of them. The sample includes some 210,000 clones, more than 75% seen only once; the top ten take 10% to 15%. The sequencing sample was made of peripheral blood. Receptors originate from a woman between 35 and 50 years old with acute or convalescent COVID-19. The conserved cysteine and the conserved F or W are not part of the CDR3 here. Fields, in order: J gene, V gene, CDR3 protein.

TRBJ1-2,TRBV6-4,ASRGDSYYGYT
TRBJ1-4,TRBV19,ASSIDLLRTEKLF
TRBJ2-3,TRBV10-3,AISSGSSTDTQY
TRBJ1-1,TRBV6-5,ASTPGGGSYTEAF
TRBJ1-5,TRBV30,AWSPGQGSNQPQH
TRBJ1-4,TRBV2,ASSSGQGREKLF
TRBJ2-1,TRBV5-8,ASIRPGLSYNEQF
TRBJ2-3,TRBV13,ASSTRDYSSDTQY
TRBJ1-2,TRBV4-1,ASSQVPTGFNYGYT
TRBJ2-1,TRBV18,ASSPPSRTSGGAREQF
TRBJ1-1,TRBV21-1,ASSSISARTGWDTEAF
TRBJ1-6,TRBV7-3,ASSPTGAAAPLH
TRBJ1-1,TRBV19,ASSITSGRLNTEAF
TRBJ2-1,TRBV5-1,ASSLSGDEQF
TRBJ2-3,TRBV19,ASRDRGGPDTQY